This entry lists 11 T cell receptor beta chains sequenced from one sample in a study of blood T cell repertoires in COVID-19. Assay: immunoSEQ multiplex PCR; the TCRdb copy retains only in-frame clones and omits some. The sample lists 250,000 or so clones, 91% occurring once. Material for sequencing was PBMCs or T cells enriched from blood (not recorded which). The receptors here all came from a man aged 40-55 years who had been exposed to COVID-19.

The chain has TRBV2 and TRBJ2-7; 7 nucleotides agree with TRBD1. In germline, CDR1 is SNHLY, CDR2 FYNNEI. The CDR3 has 14 amino acids. V was pared by 4 bases and J by 5 bases, with 8 bases of the junction left unmatched. The CDR3 coding sequence is TGTGCCAGCAGTGGGACAGGAATTTCCCACGAGCAGTACTTC. It specifies CASSGTGISHEQYF.

The V gene is TRBV30, the J gene TRBJ1-2, with TRBD1 as a possible D gene (6 bases). V was shortened by 3 bases and J by 6 bases, with 14 bases between the two germline ends. Germline lookup yields CDR1 GTSNPN and CDR2 SVGIG (reference sequence). The length of the CDR3 is 13 residues. The CDR3, as DNA: TGTGCCTGGAGCGGACAGTTTGGTGATGGCTACACCTTC. The encoded protein is CAWSGQFGDGYTF.

The V call is TRBV2, the J call TRBJ1-2; 7 bases align to TRBD1. Germline V gene lookup returns CDR1 SNHLY and CDR2 FYNNEI. CDR3 length: 13 residues. Trimming cost V 6 bases and J 6 bases; bases outside gene matches: 7. DNA of the CDR3: TGTGCCAGCAGAGCCGACAGGGTAGATGGCTACACCTTC. It translates to CASRADRVDGYTF. Complete variable domain (other parts from reference TRBV2 and TRBJ1-2): EPEVTQTPSHQVTQMGQEVILRCVPISNHLYFYWYRQILGQKVEFLVSFYNNEISEKSEIFDDQFSVERPDGSNFTLKIRSTKLEDSAMYFCASRADRVDGYTFGSGTRLTVV.

This chain uses TRBV3-1 (or the pseudogene TRBV3-2) with TRBJ2-2; D gene ambiguous. The CDR3 contains 13 residues. Germline CDR1 is LGHDT and CDR2 is YNNKEL (reference sequence). Trimming removed 2 bases from V and 5 bases from J, with 6 bases in between. As DNA, the CDR3 is TGTGCCAGCAGCCAATGGGCTACCGGGGAGCTGTTTTTT. This codes for CASSQWATGELFF.

Points on this clone: Mismatch with germline at one junction end may stem from a read error. This chain joins TRBV6-5 and TRBJ1-1, with a tentative D call TRBD1 (6 bases). CDR1 is MNHEY, CDR2 SVGAGI, per germline. The CDR3 is 13 amino acids. In nucleotides, the CDR3 is TGTGCCAGCAGTTACGCTTCAGGGGCTGAAGCTTTTTTT. Protein sequence: CASSYASGAEAFF.

This sequence joins TRBV7-6 and TRBJ2-1; TRBD2 matches at 7 bases. This CDR3 has 17 amino acids. Germline CDR1 is SGHVS and CDR2 is FNYEAQ. V dropped 3 bases and J dropped 7; count of bases not matched to a gene: 15. Here the CDR3 reads CASSFAPSQGAGNEQFF. CDR3 in DNA: TGTGCCAGCAGCTTCGCCCCGAGTCAGGGAGCGGGGAATGAGCAGTTCTTC.

V usage is TRBV25-1 and J usage is TRBJ1-2; D gene ambiguous. Germline loops: CDR1 MGHDK, CDR2 SYGVNS. Trimming shortened V by 5 bases and J by 2 bases, and 9 bases separated the two germline ends. The CDR3 is 13 residues long. CDR3 DNA: TGTGCCAGCAGTCTATTCATCAACTATGGCTACACCTTC. It translates to CASSLFINYGYTF.

This clone was found many times. The genes are TRBV6-1 and TRBJ1-1; D not certain. The V gene's germline CDR1 is MNHNS and CDR2 SASEGT. The ends were cut back, 3 bases at V and 8 bases at J, with 4 bases in the middle. This CDR3 has 10 residues. CDR3 loop: CASSDREAFF. The CDR3 coding sequence is TGTGCCAGCAGTGACAGGGAAGCTTTCTTT.

This clone occurred once. The chain is built from TRBV3-1 (or the pseudogene TRBV3-2) and TRBJ1-1; 8 positions agree with TRBD1. The germline gives CDR1 LGHDT, CDR2 YNNKEL (reference sequence). The CDR3 has 14 amino acids. The V segment lost 5 bases and the J segment 1 base; nucleotides outside the gene matches: 3. As DNA, the CDR3 is TGTGCCAGCAGCACGACAGGGGAGAACACTGAAGCTTTCTTT. Encoded protein: CASSTTGENTEAFF.

The V gene is TRBV4-2, the J gene TRBJ1-2; TRBD1 aligns across 11 bases. V shed 3 bases and J 8 bases; nucleotides not matched to a gene: 11. The CDR3 is 16 residues long. Germline V gene data show CDR1 as LGHNA and CDR2 as YNFKEQ. The CDR3 spells CASSHSWDRGSEGYTF. The CDR3 DNA reads as TGTGCCAGCAGCCATTCCTGGGACAGGGGGAGCGAGGGCTACACCTTC.

The rearrangement joins TRBV5-4 to TRBJ1-2; 7 bases are shared with TRBD1. Germline assignment: CDR1 SGHNT and CDR2 YYREEE (reference sequence). CDR3 length: 14 amino acids. V lost 5 bases and J lost 0; bases outside the gene matches: 4. This CDR3 is CASRPDRANYGYTF. The CDR3 coding sequence is TGTGCCAGCAGACCAGACAGGGCTAACTATGGCTACACCTTC.